This T cell receptor (beta chain) was sequenced during a study of CD4 T cell repertoires in COVID-19. The CDR3 extends over 15 amino acids. Produced via immunoSEQ multiplex PCR; TCRdb's table is partial and in-frame only. This sample has 70,000 to 95,000 clones; 83% occur once, and the top ten carry about 0.61%. The chain couples TRBV21-1 to TRBJ1-5. TRBV21-1 is deemed a pseudogene. The receptor comes from a human donor who had COVID-19. Material: CD4+ T cells from peripheral blood, obtained after recovery from COVID-19. The CDR3 sequence is CASSKAQGAGQPQHF. The CDR3 DNA reads TGTGCCAGCAGCAAAGCGCAAGGAGCGGGTCAGCCCCAGCATTTT.